The 32 T cell receptor beta chains listed next were all sequenced from one sample in a study of blood T cells in healthy people across ages. Using a J-beta primer mix together with a sample-barcoded 5' primer, a second PCR was run for roughly 6 to 12 cycles. TCRdb re-derived calls from the 5' RACE reads in MiXCR, one entry per CDR3 protein. The sample has about 900,000 distinct CDR3 sequences; about 62% are singletons. The sequenced material came from blood. These receptors all come from a man aged 25 to 40 in good health.

The chain recombines TRBV10-3 with TRBJ2-5, with 11 bases fitting TRBD2. The CDR3 is 18 residues long. The trim removed 4 bases at V and 4 bases at J, leaving 14 bases unmatched. Germline V CDR1 and CDR2: ENHRY, SYGVKD. This CDR3 reads CAISGSGTSGPTRETQYF. As DNA, the CDR3 is TGTGCCATCAGTGGGTCGGGGACTAGCGGCCCCACCCGAGAGACCCAGTACTTC.

This sequence joins TRBV27 and TRBJ2-7, with TRBD1 identical over 7 bases. V gave up 6 bases and J gave up 2 bases; unmatched junction bases: 4. There are 13 residues in the CDR3. The germline gives CDR1 MNHEY, CDR2 SMNVEV (reference sequence). The CDR3 region has the DNA TGTGCCAGCAGGGGGACAGCCACCTACGAGCAGTACTTC. This codes for CASRGTATYEQYF.

The chain is built from TRBV29-1 and TRBJ2-1, with 7 positions matching TRBD1. This CDR3 region has 14 residues. CDR1 and CDR2 from the germline V gene are SQVTM and ANQGSEA. V was pared by 3 bases and J by 4 bases, with 6 bases of the junction left unmatched. The CDR3 DNA sequence: TGCAGCGTTGATGACAGGGAAACTTACAATGAGCAGTTCTTC. It is translated as CSVDDRETYNEQFF.

V and J are TRBV4-1 and TRBJ2-1, with 8 bases fitting TRBD1. Germline V gene lookup returns CDR1 MGHRA and CDR2 YSYEKL. J was trimmed by 4 bases and V by 4 bases; bases with no gene match: 6. The CDR3 extends over 15 amino acids. The CDR3 is CASSLGQETYNEQFF. The CDR3 DNA follows: TGCGCCAGCAGCCTGGGACAGGAGACTTACAATGAGCAGTTCTTC.

This clonotype was seen once. The chain has TRBV7-3 and TRBJ1-2, with 8 bases fitting TRBD1. V gave up 5 bases and J gave up 4 bases; unmatched junction bases: 6. The CDR3 has 14 amino acids. Germline assignment: CDR1 SGHTA and CDR2 FQGTGA. CDR3 in amino acids: CASSPGGASYGYTF. The CDR3, as DNA: TGTGCCAGCAGCCCAGGGGGCGCGAGCTATGGCTACACCTTC.

The gene calls are TRBV27 and TRBJ1-5, with TRBD1 matching over 7 bases. This CDR3 has 14 amino acids. V dropped 5 bases and J dropped 7; count of bases not matched to a gene: 8. CDR1 and CDR2 from the germline V gene are MNHEY and SMNVEV (reference sequence). The CDR3 DNA follows: TGTGCCAGCAGTAGGGGGTACAGGGGCCAGCCCCAGCATTTT. It yields the protein CASSRGYRGQPQHF.

The table lists this clonotype with a count of one. The V and J genes are TRBV3-1 and TRBJ2-1; D is possibly TRBD1 (6 bases). Germline loops: CDR1 LGHDT, CDR2 YNNKEL (reference sequence). V was pared by 0 bases and J by 8 bases, with 26 bases between. CDR3 length: 19 residues. CDR3 in DNA: TGTGCCAGCAGCCAAGACGACAGGTTCGGCCGAAACTTTAGGGATGAGCAGTTCTTC. Its protein product is CASSQDDRFGRNFRDEQFF.

V usage is TRBV14 and J usage is TRBJ1-4; TRBD1 might be the D (5 bases). The V gene's germline CDR1 is SGHDN and CDR2 FVKESK. Trimming took 4 bases from V and 6 from J, leaving 15 bases between them. This CDR3 has 15 residues. CDR3 protein: CASSPGQGRYEKLFF. DNA for the CDR3: TGTGCCAGCAGCCCGGGCCAGGGTCGATATGAAAAACTGTTTTTT.

This clonotype appeared a few times. V and J are TRBV4-2 and TRBJ2-7; 8 bases are a match to TRBD1. V gave up 4 bases and J gave up 4 bases; unmatched junction bases: 6. Per germline, CDR1 LGHNA and CDR2 YNFKEQ. This CDR3 is built from 14 residues. Written as DNA, the CDR3 is TGTGCCAGCAGCCCGACAGGGGCTGGATACGAGCAGTACTTC. This encodes CASSPTGAGYEQYF.

The rearrangement uses TRBV11-2 and TRBJ2-7, with 15 bases aligning to TRBD2. The J segment lost 2 bases and the V segment lost 0 bases, leaving 8 bases of the junction unmatched. This CDR3 has 19 residues. CDR1 and CDR2 from the germline V gene are SGHAT and FQNNGV. CDR3 sequence reads: CASSLDSGLAGGQTYEQYF. In DNA form, the CDR3 reads TGTGCCAGCAGCTTAGACTCAGGACTAGCGGGGGGGCAGACCTACGAGCAGTACTTC.

CDR3 sequence (DNA): TGTGCCAGCAGCCCCAGACAGGGAATTAAGGAAAAACTGTTTTTT. It is translated as CASSPRQGIKEKLFF. V is TRBV6-6 and J is TRBJ1-4; 7 bases are shared with TRBD1. Trimming cost V 6 bases and J 8 bases; bases outside gene matches: 12. The CDR3 sequence is 15 residues long. Germline lookup yields CDR1 MNHNY and CDR2 SVGAGI (reference sequence).

The rearrangement links TRBV3-1 to TRBJ1-2; unclear D gene. V lost 0 bases and J lost 0, with 11 bases in between. The CDR3 length is 16 residues. Germline V gene sequence: CDR1 LGHDT, CDR2 YNNKEL (reference sequence). CDR3 in DNA: TGTGCCAGCAGCCAAGATTATTACAGAGCTAACTATGGCTACACCTTC. Translated: CASSQDYYRANYGYTF.

This clonotype has just one count. The chain links TRBV10-3 to TRBJ2-1; TRBD1 matches 7 bases. The germline gives CDR1 ENHRY, CDR2 SYGVKD. V was pared by 4 bases and J by 3 bases, with 6 bases of the junction left unmatched. The CDR3 length is 15 residues. CDR3 nucleotides: TGTGCCATCAGTGTAGGGACAGAGAACTACAATGAGCAGTTCTTC. This encodes CAISVGTENYNEQFF.

The chain carries TRBV2 and TRBJ2-5; D is undetermined. CDR3 size: 14 residues. Trimming took 6 bases from V and 4 from J, leaving 15 bases between them. CDR1 and CDR2 (germline): SNHLY, FYNNEI. The CDR3 loop reads CASSTLTGSETQYF. CDR3 in DNA: TGTGCCAGCAGCACCTTAACTGGGTCAGAGACCCAGTACTTC.

About this clonotype itself: This may arise from a read error, as a much more abundant clone is one base away. This chain joins TRBV9 and TRBJ2-1; D is tentatively TRBD1 or TRBD2 (6 bases each). Germline V gene data show CDR1 as SGDLS and CDR2 as YYNGEE. CDR3 length: 15 amino acids. V was shortened by 3 bases and J by 0 bases, with 10 bases between the two germline ends. Here the CDR3 DNA reads TGTGCCAGCAGCGGAGGGGGGAGCTCCTACAATGAGCAGTTCTTC. Its translation is CASSGGGSSYNEQFF.

This clonotype was observed a few times. The gene calls are TRBV12-3 or TRBV12-4 and TRBJ2-1; D not certain. Trimming shortened V by 3 bases and J by 7 bases, and 10 bases separated the two germline ends. The CDR3 contains 13 residues. CDR3 amino acids: CASSFVSENEQFF. The CDR3 DNA follows: TGTGCCAGCAGTTTCGTCAGCGAGAATGAGCAGTTCTTC.

The genes are TRBV4-3 and TRBJ1-2; D not certain. The length of the CDR3 is 16 residues. Germline V CDR1 and CDR2: LGHNA, YSLEER. V lost 0 bases and J lost 7, with 18 bases in between. CDR3 sequence reads: CASSQDRILGNGGYTF. In DNA, the CDR3 is TGCGCCAGCAGCCAAGATCGTATATTGGGTAATGGTGGCTACACCTTC.

This clonotype showed up just once. The chain combines TRBV6-2 or TRBV6-3 with TRBJ1-4; unclear D gene. V dropped 6 bases and J dropped 8 bases, with 16 bases sitting between them. Per germline, CDR1 MNHEY and CDR2 SVGEGT. CDR3 size: 14 residues. CDR3 nucleotides: TGTGCCAGCAGCTATACGGCCCCGGGCGAAAAACTGTTTTTT. Translating it yields CASSYTAPGEKLFF.

About this clonotype itself: The CDR3 does not close with the conserved phenylalanine or tryptophan, likely indicating a read error. This chain uses TRBV7-9 with TRBJ2-5; 7 bases agree with TRBD1. V lost 6 bases and J lost 5; bases outside the gene matches: 12. Germline CDR1 is SEHNR and CDR2 is FQNEAQ (reference sequence). The CDR3 totals 15 residues. Here the CDR3 reads CASRQTRGLTETQYV. The CDR3 bases are TGTGCCAGCAGGCAGACAAGGGGGCTTACGGAGACCCAGTACGTC.

The V gene is TRBV3-1, the J gene TRBJ2-4, with 12 bases aligning to TRBD1. Matching the DNA end better, TRBJ2-7 makes the J call doubtful. The CDR3 runs 14 residues. The germline CDR1 and CDR2 sequences are LGHDT and YNNKEL (reference sequence). The CDR3 DNA follows: TGTGCCAGCAGCCCGGGGACAGGGGGCTCCGAGCAGTACTTC. Encoded protein: CASSPGTGGSEQYF.

This clonotype appeared a few times. This chain links TRBV30 with TRBJ2-5, with D perhaps being TRBD1 or TRBD2 (6 bases each). CDR1 and CDR2 (germline): GTSNPN, SVGIG (reference sequence). Trimming shortened V by 0 bases and J by 5 bases, and 13 bases separated the two germline ends. The CDR3 extends over 14 amino acids. The CDR3 DNA sequence: TGTGCCTGGAGTGTTCTAGGGGGGCGGGAGACCCAGTACTTC. It is translated as CAWSVLGGRETQYF.

The J gene is TRBJ2-7, the V gene TRBV5-5, with a tentative D call TRBD1 (5 bases). The CDR3 has 13 amino acids. CDR1 is SGHKS, CDR2 YYEKEE, per germline (reference sequence). V lost 4 bases to trimming and J lost 3 bases, with 11 bases between them. The CDR3: CASSPTEYYEQYF. In nucleotides, the CDR3 is TGTGCCAGCAGCCCGACAGAGTACTACGAGCAGTACTTC.

This chain connects TRBV20-1 to TRBJ2-1, with D maybe TRBD1 (5 bases). The better agreement between TRBJ2-7 and the DNA end casts doubt on the J call. The V gene's germline CDR1 is DFQATT and CDR2 SNEGSKA (reference sequence). The CDR3 consists of 13 residues. CDR3 bases: TGCAGTGCTAGAACACCAGGGTACAATGAGCAGTACTTC. This codes for CSARTPGYNEQYF.

V usage is TRBV20-1 and J usage is TRBJ2-1; D could derive from TRBD1 or TRBD2 (7 bases each). The CDR3 sequence is 14 residues long. V was trimmed by 0 bases and J by 13 bases, leaving 19 bases between them. CDR1 and CDR2 from the germline V gene are DFQATT and SNEGSKA (reference sequence). The chain's CDR3 is CSARDATGRETQFF. CDR3 bases: TGCAGTGCTAGAGATGCGACAGGGCGGGAGACCCAGTTCTTC.

The chain uses TRBV14 and TRBJ2-5; D uncertain. The germline gives CDR1 SGHDN, CDR2 FVKESK. Trimming took off 0 bases at V and 3 bases at J, with 8 bases between the two ends. The CDR3 totals 14 residues. In DNA form, the CDR3 reads TGTGCCAGCAGCCAAGATAAGGCAGAAGAGACCCAGTACTTC. Residues: CASSQDKAEETQYF.

This chain connects TRBV5-1 to TRBJ2-7, with 10 bases matching TRBD2. This CDR3 contains 15 residues. Unmatched junction bases numbered 3, after V lost 3 bases and J lost 0 bases. The germline gives CDR1 SGHRS, CDR2 YFSETQ. The CDR3 coding sequence is TGCGCCAGCAGCTCAGTAGCGGGGGGCTCCTACGAGCAGTACTTC. Its protein is CASSSVAGGSYEQYF.

The V and J genes are TRBV9 and TRBJ2-3; D could derive from TRBD1 or TRBD2 (5 bases each). Germline V gives CDR1 SGDLS, CDR2 YYNGEE. The CDR3 spans 15 residues. The V gene lost 0 bases and the J gene lost 6 bases, with 14 bases spanning the gap. The CDR3 DNA sequence: TGTGCCAGCAGCGTAGTTCTCGGGGCATCGGATACGCAGTATTTT. Its translation: CASSVVLGASDTQYF.

V usage is TRBV12-3 or TRBV12-4 and J usage is TRBJ2-5, with D possibly being TRBD1 or TRBD2 (6 bases each). Trimming pared 7 bases from V and 6 bases from J, leaving 15 bases between. This CDR3 spans 13 amino acids. The CDR3 loop is CASTPGAMQTQYF. CDR3 DNA: TGTGCCAGCACCCCGGGGGCCATGCAGACCCAGTACTTC.

This chain joins TRBV29-1 and TRBJ2-5; 9 bases fit TRBD1. Per germline, CDR1 SQVTM and CDR2 ANQGSEA. This CDR3 comprises 13 residues. J gave up 5 bases and V 6 bases, and 7 bases lay outside the gene matches. CDR3 DNA: TGCAGCGTCCGGACAGGGGTTTTGGAGACCCAGTACTTC. Amino acids: CSVRTGVLETQYF.

This chain uses TRBV27 with TRBJ2-7; 7 bases line up with TRBD1. CDR3 length: 15 amino acids. V shed 5 bases, J shed 7 bases, and the junction held 14 bases outside the gene matches. Germline assignment: CDR1 MNHEY and CDR2 SMNVEV (reference sequence). CDR3 region: CASSPDRDQYNEQYF. The CDR3 DNA follows: TGTGCCAGCAGTCCAGACAGGGACCAGTACAATGAGCAGTACTTC.

This clonotype was detected many times. The chain joins TRBV5-1 to TRBJ2-7, with D perhaps TRBD2 (7 bases). The V end lost 6 bases, the J end lost 5 bases, and 18 bases lay between the germline ends. CDR3 size: 14 residues. Germline V gene data show CDR1 as SGHRS and CDR2 as YFSETQ. The CDR3 coding sequence is TGCGCCAGCACATGGGAGGGGGGGCTCGACGAGCAGTACTTC. Amino acids: CASTWEGGLDEQYF. The full variable domain, in which reference TRBV5-1 and TRBJ2-7 provide the parts outside the CDR3, is KAGVTQTPRYLIKTRGQQVTLSCSPISGHRSVSWYQQTPGQGLQFLFEYFSETQRNKGNFPGRFSGRQFSNSRSEMNVSTLELGDSALYLCASTWEGGLDEQYFGPGTRLTVT.

This clonotype appeared once. The chain has TRBV20-1 and TRBJ2-1, with 7 bases lining up with TRBD2. The trim removed 4 bases at V and 8 bases at J, leaving 8 bases unmatched. Germline CDR1 is DFQATT and CDR2 is SNEGSKA (reference sequence). The CDR3 runs 13 residues. The CDR3 loop is CSATAILADEQFF. The CDR3 DNA is TGCAGTGCTACAGCAATTCTAGCGGATGAGCAGTTCTTC.